The T cell receptor (beta chain) described here comes from a study of PD-1 blockade in classical Hodgkin lymphoma. Study observations and caveats: Complete responders started with a diversity level that resembled newly diagnosed patients at baseline. Differences between repertoires have undefined causes, possibly disease activity or prior therapy.

The time point: cycle 4 day 1 (C4D1), after more than five weeks of nivolumab. In every patient, relapse followed autologous stem cell transplantation, while exposure to brentuximab vedotin differed. Complete response, partial response or progressive disease were the best responses. The V end lost 4 bases, the J end lost 4 bases, and 10 bases lay between the germline ends. CDR3 length equals 13 residues. CDR1 and CDR2 (germline): SEHNR, FQNEAQ (reference sequence). Of note for this clone: Antigen: not known.

Using immunoSEQ multiplex PCR, the repertoire was profiled, and TCRdb retains in-frame clones only, with some absent. Of fewer than 25,000 clones in the sample, approximately 65% were seen once. This TCR was recovered from a human donor with classical Hodgkin lymphoma. The sample consisted of peripheral blood mononuclear cells (PBMCs), taken before the fourth cycle of nivolumab. The V call is TRBV7-9, the J call TRBJ1-2, with D possibly matching TRBD1 (5 bases). CDR3 bases: TGTGCCAGCAGCTCGGGACCGATCTATGGCTACACCTTC. It codes for CASSSGPIYGYTF.